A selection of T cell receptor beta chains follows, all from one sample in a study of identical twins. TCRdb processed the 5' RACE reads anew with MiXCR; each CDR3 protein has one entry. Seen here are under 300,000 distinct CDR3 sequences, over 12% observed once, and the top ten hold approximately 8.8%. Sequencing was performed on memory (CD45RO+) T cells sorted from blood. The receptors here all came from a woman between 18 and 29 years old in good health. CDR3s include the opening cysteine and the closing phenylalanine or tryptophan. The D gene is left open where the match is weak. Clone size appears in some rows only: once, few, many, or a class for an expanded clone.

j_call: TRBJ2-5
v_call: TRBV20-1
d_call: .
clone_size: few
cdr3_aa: CSADNTQGTGETQYF
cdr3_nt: TGCAGTGCTGACAACACACAGGGAACGGGGGAGACCCAGTACTTC

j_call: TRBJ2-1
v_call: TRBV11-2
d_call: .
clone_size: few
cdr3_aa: CASSLGFRDYNEQFF
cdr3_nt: TGTGCCAGCAGCTTAGGGTTCCGGGACTACAATGAGCAGTTCTTC

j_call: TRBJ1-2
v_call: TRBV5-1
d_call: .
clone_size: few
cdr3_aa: CASSLGPDAWGNYGYTF
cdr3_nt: TGCGCCAGCAGCTTGGGGCCAGATGCCTGGGGGAACTATGGCTACACCTTC

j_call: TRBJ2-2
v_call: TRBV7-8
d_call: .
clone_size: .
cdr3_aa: CASSFPMWNTGELFF
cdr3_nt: TGTGCCAGCAGCTTCCCCATGTGGAACACCGGGGAGCTGTTTTTT

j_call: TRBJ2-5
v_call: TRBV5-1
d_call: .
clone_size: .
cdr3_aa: CASSLVAGEVQTQYF
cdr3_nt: TGCGCCAGCAGCTTGGTGGCAGGGGAGGTACAGACCCAGTACTTC

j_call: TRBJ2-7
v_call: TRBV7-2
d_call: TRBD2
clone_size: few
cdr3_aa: CASSFTSGAEYEQYF
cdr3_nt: TGTGCCAGCAGCTTTACTAGCGGAGCCGAGTACGAGCAGTACTTC

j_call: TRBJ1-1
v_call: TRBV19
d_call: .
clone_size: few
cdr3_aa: CASRWTGIPTEAFF
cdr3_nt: TGTGCCAGTAGGTGGACGGGGATCCCCACTGAAGCTTTCTTT

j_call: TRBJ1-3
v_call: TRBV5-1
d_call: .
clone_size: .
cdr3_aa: CASSLGGTPSSGNTIYF
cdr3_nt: TGCGCCAGCAGCTTGGGTGGGACACCGAGCTCTGGAAACACCATATATTTT

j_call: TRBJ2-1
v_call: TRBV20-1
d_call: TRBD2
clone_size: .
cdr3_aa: CSAERLAGKYNEQFF
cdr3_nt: TGCAGTGCCGAGCGACTAGCGGGAAAATACAATGAGCAGTTCTTC

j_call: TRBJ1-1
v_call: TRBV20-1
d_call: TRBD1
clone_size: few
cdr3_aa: CSAPTGGLTEAFF
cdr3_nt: TGCAGTGCCCCTACAGGGGGGCTCACTGAAGCTTTCTTT

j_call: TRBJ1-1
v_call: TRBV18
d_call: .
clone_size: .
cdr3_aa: CASSPGEAEAFF
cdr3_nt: TGTGCCAGCTCGCCAGGGGAGGCTGAAGCTTTCTTT

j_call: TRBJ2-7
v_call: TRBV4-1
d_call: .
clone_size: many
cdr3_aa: CASSQDPQGNPYEQYF
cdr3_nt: TGCGCCAGCAGCCAAGATCCCCAGGGGAATCCCTACGAGCAGTACTTC

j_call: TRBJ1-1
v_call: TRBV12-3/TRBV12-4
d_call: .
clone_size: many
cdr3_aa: CASSFLGTEAFF
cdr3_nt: TGTGCCAGCAGTTTCTTGGGCACTGAAGCTTTCTTT

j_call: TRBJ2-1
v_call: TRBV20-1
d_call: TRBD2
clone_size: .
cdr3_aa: CSANSDSGRPYNEQFF
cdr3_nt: TGCAGTGCTAATTCCGATAGCGGGAGGCCCTACAATGAGCAGTTCTTC

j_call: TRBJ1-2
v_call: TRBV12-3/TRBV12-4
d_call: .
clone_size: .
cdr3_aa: CASSSGRFPNYGYTF
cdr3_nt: TGTGCCAGCAGCTCCGGGAGGTTTCCTAACTATGGCTACACCTTC